This T cell receptor beta chain is from a study of blood T cells in healthy people across ages. General study points: Diversity of TCR beta per million T cells declined in a roughly linear way with age. Because donor CMV status was unknown, expanded clonotype changes were possibly confounded.

This clonotype has just one count. Antigen: not known. Donors ranged from about 6 to 90 years old and were healthy Caucasians in Russia. The use of a sample-barcoded 5' primer and a J-beta primer mix characterized a second PCR of about 6 to 11 cycles. Per sample, CDR3-containing paired-end reads numbered at least 2.5 million. TCRdb redid the calling of the 5' RACE reads with MiXCR, one entry per CDR3 protein. The sample consists of roughly 680,000 distinct CDR3 sequences, approximately 52% of them appearing once. V was shortened by 6 bases and J by 5 bases, with 16 bases between the two germline ends. This CDR3 is built from 13 residues. Germline V gene lookup returns CDR1 SQVTM and CDR2 ANQGSEA.

Sequencing was performed on blood. This receptor was identified in a woman of 80 years or more in good health. The chain employs TRBV29-1 and TRBJ1-2; weak D call: TRBD1 (6 bases). CDR3 region: CSVAPGEAYGYTF. Here the CDR3 DNA reads TGCAGCGTCGCCCCAGGGGAGGCGTATGGCTACACCTTC.